This TCR beta chain was identified in a study of blood T cell repertoires in COVID-19. Overall study: The study drew acute and convalescent COVID-19 samples from the United States, Italy and Spain.

Data came from immunoSEQ multiplex PCR; TCRdb stores just in-frame clones and leaves some out. The profile covers tens of thousands of clones, with almost 90% appearing a single time and under 20% taken by the ten largest. CDR3 length: 15 amino acids. The V gene lost 6 bases and the J gene lost 5 bases, with 17 bases spanning the gap. CDR1 is MDHEN and CDR2 is SYDVKM in the germline V gene. The rearrangement joins TRBV28 to TRBJ2-1; TRBD2 is a possible D gene (6 bases). Sequencing input: peripheral blood. This TCR was recovered from a man aged 70-80 years with acute or convalescent COVID-19. The CDR3 DNA follows: TGTGCCAGCAGCCCCCCCGGGACTCAGAACAATGAGCAGTTCTTC. Translation: CASSPPGTQNNEQFF. The variable domain in full, completed from reference TRBV28 and TRBJ2-1, reads DVKVTQSSRYLVKRTGEKVFLECVQDMDHENMFWYRQDPGLGLRLIYFSYDVKMKEKGDIPEGYSVSREKKERFSLILESASTNQTSMYLCASSPPGTQNNEQFFGPGTRLTVL.